The rows below give T cell receptor beta chains drawn from one sample of a study of persistence of HIV-infected CD4 T cells. For these TCRs, the target antigens are not known. Libraries were prepared by immunoSEQ multiplex PCR; TCRdb keeps only in-frame clonotypes and omits some of them. The repertoire holds nearly 20,000 clones, with over 55% as singletons. The starting material was CD4+ T cells sorted from PBMCs after 18-hour stimulation, obtained from a patient who received antiretroviral therapy. All receptors derive from an adult woman with HIV who was CMV-seropositive. CDR3s include the opening cysteine and the closing phenylalanine or tryptophan. The D gene is left open where the match is weak. Not every row has a clone size; where given, it reads once, few, many or a size class.

V gene: TRBV5-8
clone size: few
D gene: -
J gene: TRBJ1-2
CDR3 protein: CASSSAGLGYTF
CDR3 DNA: TGTGCCAGCAGCTCCGCAGGGCTTGGCTACACCTTC

V gene: TRBV3-1/TRBV3-2
clone size: once
D gene: TRBD2
J gene: TRBJ2-2
CDR3 protein: CASSQVTSGAPGELFF
CDR3 DNA: TGTGCCAGCAGCCAAGTAACTAGCGGGGCCCCCGGGGAGCTGTTTTTT

V gene: TRBV4-1
clone size: -
D gene: TRBD2
J gene: TRBJ2-1
CDR3 protein: CASSQAGLGGDEQFF
CDR3 DNA: TGCGCCAGCAGCCAAGCGGGACTAGGGGGGGATGAGCAGTTCTTC

V gene: TRBV25-1
clone size: -
D gene: TRBD2
J gene: TRBJ2-1
CDR3 protein: CASSENWRGAYNEQFF
CDR3 DNA: TGTGCCAGCAGTGAAAACTGGCGGGGGGCCTACAATGAGCAGTTCTTC

V gene: TRBV12-3/TRBV12-4
clone size: few
D gene: TRBD2
J gene: TRBJ2-7
CDR3 protein: CASSLAGGEQYF
CDR3 DNA: TGTGCCAGCAGTTTAGCGGGAGGGGAGCAGTACTTC

V gene: TRBV19
clone size: once
D gene: -
J gene: TRBJ2-1
CDR3 protein: CASSIQGHEQFF
CDR3 DNA: TGTGCCAGTAGTATCCAGGGGCATGAGCAGTTCTTC

V gene: TRBV6-1
clone size: -
D gene: -
J gene: TRBJ1-6
CDR3 protein: CASSDVGWASSYNSPLHF
CDR3 DNA: TGTGCCAGCAGTGATGTTGGGTGGGCTAGCTCCTATAATTCACCCCTCCACTTT

V gene: TRBV24-1
clone size: -
D gene: -
J gene: TRBJ2-2
CDR3 protein: CATSDLITARGTGELFF
CDR3 DNA: TGTGCCACCAGTGATTTGATCACGGCCAGGGGAACCGGGGAGCTGTTTTTT

V gene: TRBV30
clone size: -
D gene: -
J gene: TRBJ1-5
CDR3 protein: CAWSVQTGRAQHF
CDR3 DNA: TGTGCCTGGAGTGTACAGACTGGGCGCGCCCAGCATTTT

V gene: TRBV19
clone size: few
D gene: TRBD1
J gene: TRBJ2-7
CDR3 protein: CASSPRPGQGDLLVYEQYF
CDR3 DNA: TGTGCCAGTAGCCCTCGTCCGGGACAGGGGGACTTGTTAGTCTACGAGCAGTACTTC

V gene: TRBV30
clone size: -
D gene: -
J gene: TRBJ1-2
CDR3 protein: CAWSVLVEYTF
CDR3 DNA: TGTGCCTGGAGTGTTTTGGTGGAATACACCTTC

V gene: TRBV7-3
clone size: -
D gene: TRBD2
J gene: TRBJ2-2
CDR3 protein: CASSLGLAGNTGELFF
CDR3 DNA: TGTGCCAGCAGCTTAGGGCTAGCGGGGAACACCGGGGAGCTGTTTTTT

V gene: TRBV6-5
clone size: few
D gene: -
J gene: TRBJ1-1
CDR3 protein: CASGAIMNTEAFF
CDR3 DNA: TGTGCCAGCGGGGCGATAATGAACACTGAAGCTTTCTTT

V gene: TRBV19
clone size: -
D gene: TRBD1
J gene: TRBJ2-1
CDR3 protein: CASSPRTGVQDEQFF
CDR3 DNA: TGTGCCAGTAGTCCACGGACAGGGGTACAGGATGAGCAGTTCTTC

V gene: TRBV12-3/TRBV12-4
clone size: -
D gene: -
J gene: TRBJ1-1
CDR3 protein: CASMRNTEAFF
CDR3 DNA: TGTGCCAGCATGCGGAACACTGAAGCTTTCTTT

V gene: TRBV12-3/TRBV12-4
clone size: -
D gene: -
J gene: TRBJ1-3
CDR3 protein: CASGGTHTIYF
CDR3 DNA: TGTGCCAGCGGAGGGACGCACACCATATATTTT

V gene: TRBV18
clone size: -
D gene: -
J gene: TRBJ2-7
CDR3 protein: CASSPQVGYEQYF
CDR3 DNA: TGTGCCAGCTCACCCCAGGTGGGCTACGAGCAGTACTTC

V gene: TRBV30
clone size: once
D gene: TRBD1
J gene: TRBJ1-4
CDR3 protein: CAWSRRDRWEKLFF
CDR3 DNA: TGTGCCTGGAGCCGCCGGGACAGGTGGGAAAAACTGTTTTTT

V gene: TRBV7-3
clone size: -
D gene: TRBD1
J gene: TRBJ2-5
CDR3 protein: CASSVTGGTGETQYF
CDR3 DNA: TGTGCCAGCAGCGTGACAGGGGGCACGGGGGAGACCCAGTACTTC

V gene: TRBV10-2
clone size: -
D gene: -
J gene: TRBJ1-5
CDR3 protein: CASSESGAGNQPQHF
CDR3 DNA: TGCGCCAGCAGTGAAAGCGGGGCTGGCAATCAGCCCCAGCATTTT

V gene: TRBV5-6
clone size: -
D gene: -
J gene: TRBJ1-5
CDR3 protein: CASSTTQGLSNQPQHF
CDR3 DNA: TGTGCCAGCAGCACCACTCAGGGGCTTAGCAATCAGCCCCAGCATTTT

V gene: TRBV7-3
clone size: -
D gene: -
J gene: TRBJ2-3
CDR3 protein: CASSPSGSDADTQYF
CDR3 DNA: TGTGCCAGCAGCCCGTCTGGGAGCGACGCAGATACGCAGTATTTT

V gene: TRBV7-3
clone size: -
D gene: -
J gene: TRBJ1-2
CDR3 protein: CASNPKWGVNGYTF
CDR3 DNA: TGTGCCAGCAACCCTAAGTGGGGGGTGAATGGCTACACCTTC

V gene: TRBV11-2
clone size: -
D gene: -
J gene: TRBJ2-7
CDR3 protein: CASSLEAGRTYEQYF
CDR3 DNA: TGTGCCAGCAGCTTAGAGGCAGGGCGTACCTACGAGCAGTACTTC

V gene: TRBV27
clone size: -
D gene: TRBD1
J gene: TRBJ2-1
CDR3 protein: CASSSTQGQGYNEQFF
CDR3 DNA: TGTGCCAGCAGTTCCACTCAAGGACAGGGGTACAATGAGCAGTTCTTC

V gene: TRBV18
clone size: once
D gene: -
J gene: TRBJ1-6
CDR3 protein: CASSPPGGGNYNSPLHF
CDR3 DNA: TGTGCCAGCTCACCACCCGGAGGGGGGAACTATAATTCACCCCTCCACTTT

V gene: TRBV9
clone size: once
D gene: -
J gene: TRBJ2-3
CDR3 protein: CASSVPGGRSTQYF
CDR3 DNA: TGTGCCAGCAGCGTACCGGGGGGCCGTAGTACGCAGTATTTT